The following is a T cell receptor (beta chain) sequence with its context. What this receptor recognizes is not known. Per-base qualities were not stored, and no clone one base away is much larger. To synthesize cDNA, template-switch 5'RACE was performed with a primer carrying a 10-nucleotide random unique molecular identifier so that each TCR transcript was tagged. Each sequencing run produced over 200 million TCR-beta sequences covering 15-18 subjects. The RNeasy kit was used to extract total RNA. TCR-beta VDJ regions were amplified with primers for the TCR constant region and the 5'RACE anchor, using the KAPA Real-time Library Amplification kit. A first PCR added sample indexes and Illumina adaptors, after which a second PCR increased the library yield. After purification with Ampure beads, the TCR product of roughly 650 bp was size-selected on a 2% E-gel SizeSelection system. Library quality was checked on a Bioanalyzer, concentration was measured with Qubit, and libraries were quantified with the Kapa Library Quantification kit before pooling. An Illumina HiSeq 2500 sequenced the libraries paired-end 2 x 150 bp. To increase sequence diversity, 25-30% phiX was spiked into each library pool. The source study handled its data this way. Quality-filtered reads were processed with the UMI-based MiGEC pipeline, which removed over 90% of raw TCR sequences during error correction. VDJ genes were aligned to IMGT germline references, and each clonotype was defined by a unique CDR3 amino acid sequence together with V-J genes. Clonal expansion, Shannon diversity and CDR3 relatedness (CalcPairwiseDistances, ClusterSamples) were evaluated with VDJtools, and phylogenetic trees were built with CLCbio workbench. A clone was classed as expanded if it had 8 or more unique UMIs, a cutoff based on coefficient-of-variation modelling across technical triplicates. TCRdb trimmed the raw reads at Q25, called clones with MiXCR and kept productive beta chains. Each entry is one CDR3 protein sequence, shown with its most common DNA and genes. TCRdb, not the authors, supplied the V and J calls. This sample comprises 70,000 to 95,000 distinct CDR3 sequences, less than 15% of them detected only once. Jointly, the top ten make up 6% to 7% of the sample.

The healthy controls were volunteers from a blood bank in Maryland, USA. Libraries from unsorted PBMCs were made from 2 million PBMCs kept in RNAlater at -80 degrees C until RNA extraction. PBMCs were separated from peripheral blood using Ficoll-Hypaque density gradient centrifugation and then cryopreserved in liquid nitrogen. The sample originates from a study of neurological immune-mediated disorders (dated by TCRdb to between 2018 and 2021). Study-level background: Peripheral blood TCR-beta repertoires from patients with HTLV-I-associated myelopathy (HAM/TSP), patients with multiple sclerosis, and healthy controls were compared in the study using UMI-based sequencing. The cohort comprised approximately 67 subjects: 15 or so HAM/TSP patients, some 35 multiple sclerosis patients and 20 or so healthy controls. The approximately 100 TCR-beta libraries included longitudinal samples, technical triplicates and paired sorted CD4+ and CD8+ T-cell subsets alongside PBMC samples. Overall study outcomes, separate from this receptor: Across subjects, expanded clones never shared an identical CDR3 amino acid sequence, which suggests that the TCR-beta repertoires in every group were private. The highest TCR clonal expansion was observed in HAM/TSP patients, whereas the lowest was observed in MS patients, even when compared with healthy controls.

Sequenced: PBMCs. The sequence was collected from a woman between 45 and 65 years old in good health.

The CDR3 protein sequence reads: CASSPVTGKGNTEAFF. The nucleotide sequence is TGTGCCAGCAGTCCAGTTACTGGCAAGGGAAACACTGAAGCTTTCTTT. The V and J genes are TRBV12-3 or TRBV12-4 and TRBJ1-1, with no confident D gene call. From the cysteine up to the phenylalanine, the CDR3 has a length of 16 residues. Only the CDR3 region is kept as DNA, spanning 48 bases read in frame from base 1. Relative to germline, V is 5 bases shorter and J is 2 bases shorter, with 18 bases between their ends.